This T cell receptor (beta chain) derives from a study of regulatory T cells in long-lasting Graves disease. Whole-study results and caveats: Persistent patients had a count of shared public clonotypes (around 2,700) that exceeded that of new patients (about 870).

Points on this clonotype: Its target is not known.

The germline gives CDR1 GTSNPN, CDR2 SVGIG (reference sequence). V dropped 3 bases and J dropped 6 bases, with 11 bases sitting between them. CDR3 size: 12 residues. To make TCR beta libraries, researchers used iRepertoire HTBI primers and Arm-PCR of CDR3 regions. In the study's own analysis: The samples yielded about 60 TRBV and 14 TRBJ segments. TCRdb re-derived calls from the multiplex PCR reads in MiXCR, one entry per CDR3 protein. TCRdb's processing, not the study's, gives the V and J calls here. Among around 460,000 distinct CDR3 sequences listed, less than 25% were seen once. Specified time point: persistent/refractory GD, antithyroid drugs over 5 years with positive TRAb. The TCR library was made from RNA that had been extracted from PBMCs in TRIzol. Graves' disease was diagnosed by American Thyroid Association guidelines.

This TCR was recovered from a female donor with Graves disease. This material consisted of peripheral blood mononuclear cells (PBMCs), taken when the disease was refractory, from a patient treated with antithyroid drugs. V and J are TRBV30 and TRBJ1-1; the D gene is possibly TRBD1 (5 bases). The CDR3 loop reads CAWRQEGAEAFF. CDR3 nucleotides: TGTGCCTGGAGACAGGAAGGGGCTGAAGCTTTCTTT.